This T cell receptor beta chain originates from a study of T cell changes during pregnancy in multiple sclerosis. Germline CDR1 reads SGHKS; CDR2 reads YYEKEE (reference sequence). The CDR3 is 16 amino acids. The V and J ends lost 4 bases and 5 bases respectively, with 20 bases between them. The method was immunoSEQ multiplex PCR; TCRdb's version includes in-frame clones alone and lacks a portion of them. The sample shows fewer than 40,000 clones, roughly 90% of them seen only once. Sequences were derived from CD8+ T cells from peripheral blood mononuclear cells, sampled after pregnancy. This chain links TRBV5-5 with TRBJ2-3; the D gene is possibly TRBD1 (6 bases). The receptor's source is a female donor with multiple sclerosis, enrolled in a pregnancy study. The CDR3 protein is CASSQPDRTERDTQYF. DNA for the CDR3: TGTGCCAGCAGCCAACCCGACAGGACCGAACGAGATACGCAGTATTTT. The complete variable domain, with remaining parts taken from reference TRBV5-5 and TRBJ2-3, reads DAGVTQSPTHLIKTRGQQVTLRCSPISGHKSVSWYQQVLGQGPQFIFQYYEKEERGRGNFPDRFSARQFPNYSSELNVNALLLGDSALYLCASSQPDRTERDTQYFGPGTRLTVL.